The sequence of this T cell receptor (beta chain) was determined in a study of PD-1 blockade in classical Hodgkin lymphoma. Study details: On a schedule of every 2 weeks, patients received nivolumab 3 mg/kg intravenously.

Noted time point: cycle 4 day 1 (C4D1), after less than 7 weeks of nivolumab. Every single patient, without exception, relapsed after autologous stem cell transplantation, and brentuximab vedotin exposure varied. Purified CD4+ T cells were obtained from thawed PBMCs through magnetic negative selection. Germline CDR1 reads KGHSH; CDR2 reads LQKENI. Trimming pared 4 bases from V and 2 bases from J, leaving 12 bases between. The CDR3 runs 15 residues. Findings of the study overall: Those patients who began receiving nivolumab less than 1 year after ASCT had lower diversity, and they were excluded.

Generated by immunoSEQ multiplex PCR, the TCRdb table keeps only in-frame clones and is missing some. The table includes tens of thousands of clones, 86% detected once. The table lists this clone with a count of one. Its antigen is currently unknown. The sample was CD4+ T cells from blood, taken before the fourth cycle of nivolumab. J is TRBJ2-4 and V is TRBV18; D may be TRBD1 (5 bases). The sequence was obtained from a human donor with classical Hodgkin lymphoma. CDR3: CASSLSRVSKNIQYF. The CDR3 DNA sequence: TGTGCCAGCTCACTGTCCAGGGTCTCCAAAAACATTCAGTACTTC.